The 32 T cell receptor beta chains presented below share a single source sample, sequenced in a study of shared clonotypes between healthy human individuals. Repertoires were generated with immunoSEQ multiplex PCR, while TCRdb's copy carries only in-frame clones and drops some. The table shows more than 2 million clones, with approximately 95% occurring only once. Sequencing was carried out using naive CD4+ T cells sorted from blood. The subset is: CD45RA+ positively selected. The source of these receptors is a man younger than 35 in good health.

This clone occurred once. The chain has TRBV6-1 and TRBJ2-7, with unresolved D. V was pared by 8 bases and J by 3 bases, with 17 bases between. Germline V gene lookup returns CDR1 MNHNS and CDR2 SASEGT. This CDR3 is 14 amino acids long. CDR3 region: CASYNYPVVYEQYF. For the CDR3, the DNA is TGTGCCAGCTATAACTACCCAGTGGTCTACGAGCAGTACTTC.

The chain links TRBV5-1 to TRBJ2-7; 9 bases map to TRBD1. Unmatched junction bases numbered 7, after V lost 0 bases and J lost 3 bases. The CDR3 spans 16 residues. The germline V gene has CDR1 SGHRS and CDR2 YFSETQ. CDR3 loop: CASSLAPGQGIYEQYF. The DNA for the CDR3 is TGCGCCAGCAGCTTGGCCCCGGGACAGGGAATCTACGAGCAGTACTTC.

This clone was seen a handful of times. The chain uses TRBV28 and TRBJ1-6, with a possible D match to TRBD1 (5 bases). CDR3 length equals 15 residues. Trimming left V 8 bases short and J 5 bases short, with 16 bases between. Germline CDR1 is MDHEN and CDR2 is SYDVKM. CDR3: CASRDGAEHNSPLHF. CDR3 bases: TGTGCCAGCCGAGACGGGGCAGAACATAATTCACCCCTCCACTTT.

The chain joins TRBV25-1 to TRBJ1-2; weak D call: TRBD1 (6 bases). The CDR3 sequence is 16 residues long. Germline V CDR1 and CDR2: MGHDK, SYGVNS. Trimming shortened V by 6 bases and J by 4 bases, and 21 bases separated the two germline ends. The CDR3 sequence: CASSLTRQVGCYGYTF. CDR3 nucleotide sequence: TGTGCCAGCAGCCTCACGAGACAGGTTGGCTGCTATGGCTACACCTTC.

The chain joins TRBV21-1 to TRBJ1-1. TRBV21-1 is described as a pseudogene. The CDR3 runs 13 residues. CDR3: CASSKAGRAEAFF. For the CDR3, the DNA is TGTGCCAGCAGCAAGGCAGGGAGGGCTGAAGCTTTCTTT.

With regard to this clone: A junction boundary mismatches the germline segment, possibly from a read error. This sample also contains other DNA sequences that code for the same CDR3. This chain uses TRBV4-1 with TRBJ1-1; D is ambiguous. The germline V gene encodes CDR1 MGHRA and CDR2 YSYEKL. This CDR3 is built from 14 residues. The CDR3 sequence is CASSREGMNTEAFF. The CDR3 bases are TGCGCCAGCAGCCGAGAAGGCATGAATACTGAAGCTTTCTTT.

The chain employs TRBV5-4 and TRBJ1-2; D ambiguous. CDR1 is SGHNT and CDR2 is YYREEE in the germline V gene (reference sequence). V was cut by 1 base and J by 3 bases, with 7 bases left in between. This CDR3 has 13 residues. The CDR3 DNA reads TGTGCCAGCAGCTTGTACGACGACTATGGCTACACCTTC. Translated: CASSLYDDYGYTF.

The V gene is TRBV27, the J gene TRBJ1-4; a weak D match, TRBD1 (5 bases). The germline V and J ends were trimmed by 3 bases and 6 bases, with 11 bases remaining between them. Germline CDR1 and CDR2: MNHEY and SMNVEV (reference sequence). The CDR3 is 14 residues long. The CDR3 DNA follows: TGTGCCAGCAGTTTGCGGGACGGAGATGAAAAACTGTTTTTT. Its translation is CASSLRDGDEKLFF.

As concerns this clone: This sample also contains other DNA sequences that code for the same CDR3. This chain links TRBV30 with TRBJ2-2; D remains ambiguous. Germline CDR1 GTSNPN, CDR2 SVGIG (reference sequence). The CDR3 has 14 residues. V lost 0 bases and J lost 2, with 7 bases in between. The CDR3 sequence: CAWSVGLNTGELFF. The CDR3 nucleotides read TGTGCCTGGAGTGTCGGTCTCAACACCGGGGAGCTGTTTTTT.

This chain uses TRBV28 with TRBJ1-2; tentative D call: TRBD1 (5 bases). V shed 8 bases and J shed 8 bases, with 15 bases lying between them. Germline CDR1 reads MDHEN; CDR2 reads SYDVKM. This CDR3 contains 12 residues. The CDR3, as DNA: TGTGCCAGCGGGGCTCTGAGGGAAGGCTACACCTTC. This gives the protein CASGALREGYTF.

The CDR3 DNA reads TGTGCCAGCAGCTGGGGGACAGGGAATTCTCCTAATGAAAAACTGTTTTTT. Encoded protein: CASSWGTGNSPNEKLFF. The chain uses TRBV7-9 and TRBJ1-4, with TRBD1 identical over 9 bases. J gave up 3 bases and V 4 bases, and 9 bases lay outside the gene matches. CDR3 length equals 17 residues. Germline V gene data show CDR1 as SEHNR and CDR2 as FQNEAQ (reference sequence).

J is TRBJ2-7 and V is TRBV9; 9 bases agree with TRBD2. The length of the CDR3 is 13 residues. Germline CDR1 reads SGDLS; CDR2 reads YYNGEE. Trimming cost V 4 bases and J 7 bases; bases outside gene matches: 6. Written as DNA, the CDR3 is TGTGCCAGCAGCCGTCGGCTAGCGGGGGAGCAGTACTTC. Its protein is CASSRRLAGEQYF.

Remarks on this clone: The sample contains more than one DNA sequence encoding this CDR3. The rearrangement links TRBV11-2 to TRBJ1-3; D is unclear. CDR3 length: 12 amino acids. Trimming left V 2 bases short and J 4 bases short, with 3 bases between. Germline V CDR1 and CDR2: SGHAT, FQNNGV. In DNA form, the CDR3 reads TGTGCCAGCAGCTTACAGGGAAACACCATATATTTT. Encoded protein: CASSLQGNTIYF.

The V and J genes are TRBV5-1 and TRBJ1-2; 10 bases line up with TRBD1. In germline, CDR1 is SGHRS, CDR2 YFSETQ. The CDR3 is made up of 15 amino acids. The V segment lost 4 bases and the J segment 2 bases; nucleotides outside the gene matches: 5. CDR3 residues: CASSAGQGSNYGYTF. In nucleotides, the CDR3 is TGCGCCAGCAGCGCGGGACAGGGGTCCAACTATGGCTACACCTTC.

This sequence joins TRBV18 and TRBJ2-5; D not certain. The ends were cut back, 1 base at V and 5 bases at J, with 8 bases in the middle. Germline CDR1 KGHSH, CDR2 LQKENI. The CDR3 extends over 13 amino acids. CDR3 DNA: TGTGCCAGCTCACCACGGGATTGGGAGACCCAGTACTTC. Protein sequence: CASSPRDWETQYF. Supplemented by reference TRBV18 and TRBJ2-5, the full variable domain reads NAGVMQNPRHLVRRRGQEARLRCSPMKGHSHVYWYRQLPEEGLKFMVYLQKENIIDESGMPKERFSAEFPKEGPSILRIQQVVRGDSAAYFCASSPRDWETQYFGPGTRLLVL.

V is TRBV27 and J is TRBJ1-6, with D unresolved. CDR1 and CDR2 (germline): MNHEY, SMNVEV (reference sequence). V lost 6 bases and J 13 bases, leaving 19 bases between the germline ends. The CDR3 consists of 14 residues. CDR3 bases: TGTGCCAGCAGGTCGTGGACGCGGACCTCTCCCCTCCACTTT. Translation gives CASRSWTRTSPLHF.

V gene TRBV2 combines with J gene TRBJ2-2; D possibly matches TRBD1 or TRBD2 (5 bases each). Looked up from germline, CDR1 is SNHLY and CDR2 is FYNNEI. The CDR3 is 14 residues long. The germline V and J ends were trimmed by 7 bases and 7 bases, with 16 bases remaining between them. The CDR3 nucleotides read TGTGCCAGCAAAGGGGACCTACTAGGCGGGGAGCTGTTTTTT. Amino acids: CASKGDLLGGELFF.

The chain combines TRBV19 with TRBJ2-7; a weak D match, TRBD2 (6 bases). The CDR3 covers 15 residues. The germline gives CDR1 LNHDA, CDR2 SQIVND (reference sequence). Between the trimmed V and J ends, which lost 6 bases and 4 bases, there was a span of 19 bases. The CDR3 reads CASSPGGTGKYEQYF. The CDR3 DNA sequence: TGTGCCAGTAGCCCAGGAGGGACCGGAAAATACGAGCAGTACTTC.

The gene calls are TRBV18 and TRBJ1-5, with unresolved D. The V end was cut by 8 bases, the J end by 5 bases, with 13 bases between. There are 13 residues in the CDR3. The V gene's germline CDR1 is KGHSH and CDR2 LQKENI. CDR3 DNA sequence: TGTGCCAGCCGCCTGTCCTGGGATCAGCCCCAGCATTTT. It is translated as CASRLSWDQPQHF.

V and J are TRBV25-1 and TRBJ1-1; D may be TRBD1 (6 bases). Germline V gene data show CDR1 as MGHDK and CDR2 as SYGVNS. Trimming pared 6 bases from V and 11 bases from J, leaving 16 bases between. The CDR3 covers 12 residues. CDR3 nucleotides: TGTGCCAGCAGGGACCTTGGGGGGGCCGCTTTCTTT. It translates to CASRDLGGAAFF.

J is TRBJ1-5 and V is TRBV7-9; D is unresolved. The V end was cut by 2 bases, the J end by 8 bases, with 13 bases between. This CDR3 has 14 amino acids. CDR1 and CDR2 (germline): SEHNR, FQNEAQ (reference sequence). CDR3 nucleotide sequence: TGTGCCAGCAGCTTAAACCCCACCTGGGAGCCCCAGCATTTT. Residues: CASSLNPTWEPQHF.

The J gene is TRBJ1-6, the V gene TRBV19, with 7 bases that match TRBD1. The germline CDR1 and CDR2 sequences are LNHDA and SQIVND (reference sequence). V lost 1 base, J lost 0 bases, and 9 bases stayed unmatched. This CDR3 has 19 amino acids. CDR3: CASSIAKQGIGSYNSPLHF. The CDR3 nucleotides are TGTGCCAGTAGTATAGCTAAACAGGGGATCGGCTCCTATAATTCACCCCTCCACTTT. Full variable domain (rest looked up from reference TRBV19 and TRBJ1-6): DGGITQSPKYLFRKEGQNVTLSCEQNLNHDAMYWYRQDPGQGLRLIYYSQIVNDFQKGDIAEGYSVSREKKESFPLTVTSAQKNPTAFYLCASSIAKQGIGSYNSPLHFGNGTRLTVT.

This clone was seen just once. The chain is built from TRBV29-1 and TRBJ2-3; 9 positions agree with TRBD1. Germline-derived CDR1 and CDR2 are SQVTM and ANQGSEA. The ends lost 8 bases at V and 1 base at J; junction bases unmatched: 4. The CDR3 runs to 13 residues. The CDR3 bases are TGCAGCCTAAGGACAGGGGGCACAGATACGCAGTATTTT. Residues: CSLRTGGTDTQYF.

The chain couples TRBV28 to TRBJ1-6; D is uncertain. This CDR3 region has 14 residues. Looked up from germline, CDR1 is MDHEN and CDR2 is SYDVKM. V lost 2 bases to trimming and J lost 6 bases, with 8 bases between them. The DNA of the CDR3 is TGTGCCAGCAGTTTAGCAGCGGTTAATTCACCCCTCCACTTT. Protein: CASSLAAVNSPLHF.

The V call is TRBV7-2, the J call TRBJ2-7; 8 nucleotides agree with TRBD2. The CDR3 is 16 residues long. V shed 1 base and J 9 bases; nucleotides not matched to a gene: 14. Germline V gene data show CDR1 as SGHTA and CDR2 as FQGNSA. The CDR3 protein is CASSLGIAGISVGQYF. The DNA of the CDR3 is TGTGCCAGCAGCTTAGGGATAGCGGGAATTAGCGTCGGGCAGTACTTC.

This clone was observed once. The genes are TRBV7-2 and TRBJ2-5; D is possibly TRBD1 or TRBD2 (5 bases each). The CDR3 has 15 amino acids. The germline V gene has CDR1 SGHTA and CDR2 FQGNSA. Trimming took 3 bases from V and 9 from J, leaving 20 bases between them. In nucleotides, the CDR3 is TGTGCCAGCAGCTTGTCTGGGGCGGGCCTAATGGCCCAGTACTTC. It codes for CASSLSGAGLMAQYF.

In nucleotides, the CDR3 is TGTGCCAGCAGTCCCCCCGGGACTAGCGGGAGAAATGAGCAGTTCTTC. Residues: CASSPPGTSGRNEQFF. The chain recombines TRBV27 with TRBJ2-1; 14 bases match TRBD2. This CDR3 has 16 amino acids. CDR1 and CDR2 from the germline V gene are MNHEY and SMNVEV (reference sequence). J lost 7 bases, V lost 5 bases, and 7 bases had no gene match.

This sequence joins TRBV5-6 and TRBJ2-2; TRBD1 aligns across 12 bases. Per the germline V gene, CDR1 is SGHDT and CDR2 is YYEEEE. The length of the CDR3 is 18 residues. V was clipped by 4 bases and J by 0 bases; unmatched bases: 7. CDR3 protein: CASSKGQGAWANTGELFF. CDR3 DNA sequence: TGTGCCAGCAGCAAGGGACAGGGGGCATGGGCGAACACCGGGGAGCTGTTTTTT.

The chain is built from TRBV11-2 and TRBJ2-1; D may correspond to TRBD1 or TRBD2 (5 bases each). Per germline, CDR1 SGHAT and CDR2 FQNNGV. V lost 5 bases and J 9 bases, leaving 20 bases between the germline ends. The CDR3 is 15 residues long. CDR3 region: CASSPDGAAPFEQFF. The DNA of the CDR3 is TGTGCCAGCAGCCCGGACGGGGCCGCGCCTTTTGAGCAGTTCTTC.

The CDR3: CASIRGDTTGYGYTF. DNA of the CDR3: TGTGCCAGCATTCGAGGGGACACAACGGGGTATGGCTACACCTTC. The chain combines TRBV6-1 with TRBJ1-2, with D perhaps matching TRBD1 (6 bases). V dropped 7 bases and J dropped 5 bases, with 20 bases sitting between them. The germline gives CDR1 MNHNS, CDR2 SASEGT. The CDR3 runs to 15 residues.

The chain carries TRBV11-3 and TRBJ2-7, with a possible D match to TRBD2 (6 bases). The germline V gene encodes CDR1 SGHNT and CDR2 YENEEA. V gave up 0 bases and J gave up 6 bases, with 18 bases separating them. The length of the CDR3 is 16 residues. The CDR3 coding sequence is TGTGCCAGCAGCTTAGATAGCGGACCCATATCAGGCGAGCAGTACTTC. It is translated as CASSLDSGPISGEQYF.

With regard to this clone: Other DNA sequences in the same sample also yield this CDR3. The J gene is TRBJ2-3, the V gene TRBV5-1; D ambiguous. Germline V CDR1 and CDR2: SGHRS, YFSETQ. Trimming left V 1 base short and J 2 bases short, with 8 bases between. The CDR3 is made up of 14 amino acids. CDR3: CASSLRGDTDTQYF. DNA of the CDR3: TGCGCCAGCAGCTTGAGAGGAGACACAGATACGCAGTATTTT.